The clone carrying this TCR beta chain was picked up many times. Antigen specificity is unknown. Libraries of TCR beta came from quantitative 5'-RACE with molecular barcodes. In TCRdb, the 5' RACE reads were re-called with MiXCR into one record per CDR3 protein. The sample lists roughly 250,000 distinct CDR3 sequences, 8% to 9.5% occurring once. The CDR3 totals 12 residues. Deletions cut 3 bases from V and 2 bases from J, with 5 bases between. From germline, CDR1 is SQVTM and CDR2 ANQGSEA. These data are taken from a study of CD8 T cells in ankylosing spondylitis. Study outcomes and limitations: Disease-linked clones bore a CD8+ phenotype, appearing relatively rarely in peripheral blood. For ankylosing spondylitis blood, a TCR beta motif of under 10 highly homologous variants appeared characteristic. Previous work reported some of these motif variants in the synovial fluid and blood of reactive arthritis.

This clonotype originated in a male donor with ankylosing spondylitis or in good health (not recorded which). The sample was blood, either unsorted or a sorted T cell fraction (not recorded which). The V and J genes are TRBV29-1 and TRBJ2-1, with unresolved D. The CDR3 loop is CSVERTYNEQFF. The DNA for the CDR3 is TGCAGCGTTGAGAGGACCTACAATGAGCAGTTCTTC.